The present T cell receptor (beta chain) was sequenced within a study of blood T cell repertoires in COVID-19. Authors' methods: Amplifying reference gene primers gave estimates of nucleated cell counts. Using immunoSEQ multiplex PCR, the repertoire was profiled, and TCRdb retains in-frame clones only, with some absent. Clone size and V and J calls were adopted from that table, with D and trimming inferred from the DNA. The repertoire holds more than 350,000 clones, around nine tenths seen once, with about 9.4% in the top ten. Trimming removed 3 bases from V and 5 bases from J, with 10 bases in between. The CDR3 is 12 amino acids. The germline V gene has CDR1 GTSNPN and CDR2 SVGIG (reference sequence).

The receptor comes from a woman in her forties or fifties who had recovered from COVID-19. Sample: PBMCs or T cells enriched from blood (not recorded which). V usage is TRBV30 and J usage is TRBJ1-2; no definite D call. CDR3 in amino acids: CAWSIAGYGYTF. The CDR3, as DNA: TGTGCCTGGAGCATAGCCGGATATGGCTACACCTTC. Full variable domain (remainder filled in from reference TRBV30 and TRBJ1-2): SQTIHQWPATLVQPVGSPLSLECTVEGTSNPNLYWYRQAAGRGLQLLFYSVGIGQISSEVPQNLSASRPQDRQFILSSKKLLLSDSGFYLCAWSIAGYGYTFGSGTRLTVV.